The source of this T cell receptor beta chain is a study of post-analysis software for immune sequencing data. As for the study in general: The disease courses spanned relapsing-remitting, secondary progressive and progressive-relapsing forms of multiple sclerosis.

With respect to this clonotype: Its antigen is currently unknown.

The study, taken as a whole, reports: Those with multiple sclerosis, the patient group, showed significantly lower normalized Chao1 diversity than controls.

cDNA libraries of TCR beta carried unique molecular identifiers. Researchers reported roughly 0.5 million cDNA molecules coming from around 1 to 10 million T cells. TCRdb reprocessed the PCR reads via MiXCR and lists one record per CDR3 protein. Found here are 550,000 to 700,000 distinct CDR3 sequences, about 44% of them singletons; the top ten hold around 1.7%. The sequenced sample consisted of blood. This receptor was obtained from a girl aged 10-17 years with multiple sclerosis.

CDR3 in DNA: TGCAGTGCTAGAGGAACGGGGAGTCTTGATGAGCAGTTCTTC. Amino acids: CSARGTGSLDEQFF. The chain has TRBV20-1 and TRBJ2-1; a possible D gene is TRBD2 (5 bases). In germline, CDR1 is DFQATT, CDR2 SNEGSKA (reference sequence). V was pared by 1 base and J by 8 bases, with 15 bases between. CDR3 size: 14 residues.